The 3 T cell receptor beta chains in this list originate from one sample, sequenced in a study of cytomegalovirus exposure and HLA in healthy donors. Amplification used 60 Vbeta primers and 13 Jbeta primers. Method: immunoSEQ multiplex PCR; TCRdb's copy keeps in-frame clones and lacks some. The table shows 150,000 to 250,000 clones, with 82% occurring only once. The sequenced material came from PBMCs. The source is a woman aged 45-60 years in good health and CMV-seropositive.

CDR3 DNA: TGTGCCATCAGTGGTCAGTACGAGCAGTACTTC. Residues: CAISGQYEQYF. The chain carries TRBV10-3 and TRBJ2-7; D not certain. CDR3 length: 11 residues. The germline gives CDR1 ENHRY, CDR2 SYGVKD. The V gene lost 4 bases and the J gene lost 4 bases, with 5 bases spanning the gap.

As concerns this clone: One junction end disagrees with the germline gene, perhaps due to a read error. This chain links TRBV7-9 with TRBJ2-7; 14 nucleotides agree with TRBD2. CDR1 and CDR2 from the germline V gene are SEHNR and FQNEAQ (reference sequence). This CDR3 comprises 15 residues. The CDR3 bases are TGTGCCAGCAGCTCCACGGGACTAGCGGGGGCCCGTCGGGACTTC. It yields the protein CASSSTGLAGARRDF.

This sequence joins TRBV28 and TRBJ2-3, with D possibly matching TRBD2 (5 bases). V was clipped by 5 bases and J by 4 bases, with 10 bases between them. The germline gives CDR1 MDHEN, CDR2 SYDVKM. CDR3 length equals 13 residues. This chain's CDR3 is CASSQDGADTQYF. CDR3 DNA sequence: TGTGCCAGCAGTCAGGACGGGGCAGATACGCAGTATTTT. Using reference TRBV28 and TRBJ2-3 for the parts outside the CDR3, the full variable domain is DVKVTQSSRYLVKRTGEKVFLECVQDMDHENMFWYRQDPGLGLRLIYFSYDVKMKEKGDIPEGYSVSREKKERFSLILESASTNQTSMYLCASSQDGADTQYFGPGTRLTVL.